Presented here are 23 T cell receptor beta chains from one specimen sequenced in a study of PD-L1 blockade in urothelial cancer (dated by TCRdb to 2017 to 2019). What the time point label conveys for this sample: pretreatment peripheral blood. The library was prepared using the immunoSEQ multiplex PCR assay. This is the immuneACCESS table as TCRdb keeps it, with only in-frame sequences that have V and J called. A part of the clones is gone; compared with another copy, unresolved V genes explain less than half, and the rest is unexplained. The sample yields about 72,000 clones; about nine tenths were counted once. The ten top clones hold 3.5% to 5.5% of the sample. The sequencing used PBMCs, collected around atezolizumab (anti-PD-L1) treatment. All receptors come from a man between 65 and 85 years old with urothelial cancer.

The rearrangement joins TRBV2 to TRBJ2-5; TRBD1 might be the D (5 bases). The CDR3 is made up of 14 amino acids. With 5 bases removed from V and 1 base from J, the gap between germline ends came to 11 bases. In germline, CDR1 is SNHLY, CDR2 FYNNEI. This CDR3 reads CASSPRQLQETQYF. CDR3 DNA: TGTGCCAGCAGTCCGCGACAGCTCCAAGAGACCCAGTACTTC.

This chain joins TRBV7-8 and TRBJ2-1; 11 positions match TRBD2. The CDR3 spans 17 residues. Germline lookup yields CDR1 SGHVS and CDR2 FQNEAQ. V shed 6 bases and J 0 bases; nucleotides not matched to a gene: 7. For the CDR3, the DNA is TGTGCCAGCAGACTAGCGGGGGCCCTGAGCTCCTACAATGAGCAGTTCTTC. It specifies CASRLAGALSSYNEQFF.

The rearrangement links TRBV9 to TRBJ2-5; D call uncertain. The CDR3 covers 13 residues. V lost 2 bases and J lost 2, with 7 bases in between. Germline V gene data show CDR1 as SGDLS and CDR2 as YYNGEE. DNA for the CDR3: TGTGCCAGCAGCGTTTCACAGCAAGAGACCCAGTACTTC. The encoded protein is CASSVSQQETQYF.

The gene calls are TRBV2 and TRBJ2-7; 9 nucleotides line up with TRBD2. CDR3 length equals 18 residues. Germline lookup yields CDR1 SNHLY and CDR2 FYNNEI. With V trimmed by 4 bases and J by 4 bases, 17 bases remained unmatched. This CDR3 reads CASSGPQAGGSGIYEQYF. The CDR3 DNA reads TGTGCCAGCAGTGGCCCCCAAGCGGGAGGCTCCGGGATTTACGAGCAGTACTTC.

The gene calls are TRBV5-1 and TRBJ1-1; D gene ambiguous. V gave up 2 bases and J gave up 3 bases, with 11 bases separating them. Per the germline V gene, CDR1 is SGHRS and CDR2 is YFSETQ. The CDR3 has 14 amino acids. CDR3 amino acids: CASSFTGSYTEAFF. CDR3 bases: TGCGCCAGCAGCTTCACGGGAAGTTACACTGAAGCTTTCTTT.

This chain links TRBV11-2 with TRBJ1-1; possible D gene TRBD1, 6 bases. Trimming pared 6 bases from V and 0 bases from J, leaving 20 bases between. CDR3 length: 17 residues. The germline CDR1 and CDR2 sequences are SGHAT and FQNNGV. As DNA, the CDR3 is TGTGCCAGCAGGTCTATGCCCACAGGGAAAGTGAACACTGAAGCTTTCTTT. Residues: CASRSMPTGKVNTEAFF.

The chain recombines TRBV19 with TRBJ2-5; TRBD2 is a possible D gene (6 bases). Trimming removed 2 bases from V and 7 bases from J, with 14 bases in between. This CDR3 has 14 residues. Germline loops: CDR1 LNHDA, CDR2 SQIVND (reference sequence). DNA for the CDR3: TGTGCCAGTAGTATAAGCTGGGGGGTCGGGACCCAGTACTTC. Translation gives CASSISWGVGTQYF. The whole variable domain, filled in from reference TRBV19 and TRBJ2-5, reads DGGITQSPKYLFRKEGQNVTLSCEQNLNHDAMYWYRQDPGQGLRLIYYSQIVNDFQKGDIAEGYSVSREKKESFPLTVTSAQKNPTAFYLCASSISWGVGTQYFGPGTRLLVL.

The rearrangement joins TRBV9 to TRBJ2-3; 10 bases agree with TRBD2. This CDR3 is 15 amino acids long. V lost 7 bases and J lost 1; bases outside the gene matches: 6. Germline assignment: CDR1 SGDLS and CDR2 YYNGEE. The CDR3 is CASARGTSGTDTQYF. CDR3 in DNA: TGTGCCAGCGCGAGGGGGACTAGCGGCACAGATACGCAGTATTTT. Drawing the rest from reference TRBV9 and TRBJ2-3, the complete variable domain is DSGVTQTPKHLITATGQRVTLRCSPRSGDLSVYWYQQSLDQGLQFLIQYYNGEERAKGNILERFSAQQFPDLHSELNLSSLELGDSALYFCASARGTSGTDTQYFGPGTRLTVL.

This sequence joins TRBV30 and TRBJ2-3, with D perhaps matching TRBD2 (5 bases). Germline V gene lookup returns CDR1 GTSNPN and CDR2 SVGIG (reference sequence). CDR3 size: 12 residues. Trimming left V 5 bases short and J 6 bases short, with 12 bases between. The CDR3 protein is CAWGSFGDTQYF. The CDR3 DNA is TGTGCCTGGGGGAGTTTTGGCGATACGCAGTATTTT. Variable domain in full (rest from reference TRBV30 and TRBJ2-3): SQTIHQWPATLVQPVGSPLSLECTVEGTSNPNLYWYRQAAGRGLQLLFYSVGIGQISSEVPQNLSASRPQDRQFILSSKKLLLSDSGFYLCAWGSFGDTQYFGPGTRLTVL.

This rearrangement joins TRBV7-6 to TRBJ1-1; possible D gene TRBD1, 6 bases. The V gene's germline CDR1 is SGHVS and CDR2 FNYEAQ. V lost 7 bases, J lost 0 bases, and 21 bases lay in between. The CDR3 totals 17 residues. The CDR3 DNA sequence: TGTGCCAGCAACAGTTATGGGGCAGGGGAAATGAACACTGAAGCTTTCTTT. Its protein is CASNSYGAGEMNTEAFF.

The chain combines TRBV6-1 with TRBJ2-3; TRBD2 aligns across 8 bases. The germline V gene has CDR1 MNHNS and CDR2 SASEGT. The CDR3 spans 15 residues. V was pared by 0 bases and J by 2 bases, with 1 base of the junction left unmatched. CDR3 sequence (DNA): TGTGCCAGCAGTGAAGCTAGCGGGAACACAGATACGCAGTATTTT. Its protein product is CASSEASGNTDTQYF.

The chain joins TRBV7-2 to TRBJ2-2; 10 bases map to TRBD2. The V and J ends lost 5 bases and 3 bases, in that order; junction bases with no gene match: 6. CDR3 size: 16 residues. The V gene's germline CDR1 is SGHTA and CDR2 FQGNSA. Here the CDR3 reads CASSLSGRSDTGELFF. In nucleotides, the CDR3 is TGTGCCAGCAGCCTTAGCGGGAGGTCGGACACCGGGGAGCTGTTTTTT. Drawing the rest from reference TRBV7-2 and TRBJ2-2, the complete variable domain is GAGVSQSPSNKVTEKGKDVELRCDPISGHTALYWYRQSLGQGLEFLIYFQGNSAPDKSGLPSDRFSAERTGGSVSTLTIQRTQQEDSAVYLCASSLSGRSDTGELFFGEGSRLTVL.

For this clone: Other DNA sequences in the sample encode the same CDR3. CDR3 loop: CASSSRTANTGELFF. DNA for the CDR3: TGCGCCAGCAGCTCAAGGACAGCGAACACCGGGGAGCTGTTTTTT. J is TRBJ2-2 and V is TRBV5-1; perhaps TRBD1 as D (6 bases). Trimming took off 3 bases at V and 0 bases at J, with 9 bases between the two ends. The CDR3 extends over 15 amino acids. Per germline, CDR1 SGHRS and CDR2 YFSETQ.

The chain is built from TRBV2 and TRBJ2-1; the match to TRBD2 covers 13 bases. Germline V lookup: CDR1 SNHLY, CDR2 FYNNEI. V gave up 5 bases and J gave up 0 bases; unmatched junction bases: 4. The CDR3 length is 17 residues. CDR3 in DNA: TGTGCCAGCAGTAGGACTAGCGGGAGCCTCTCCTACAATGAGCAGTTCTTC. It encodes CASSRTSGSLSYNEQFF.

This clone occurred once. This chain joins TRBV19 and TRBJ1-1, with 9 bases aligning to TRBD1. CDR1 LNHDA and CDR2 SQIVND come from the germline V gene (reference sequence). This CDR3 spans 15 amino acids. Germline trimming cut 6 bases from V and 1 base from J; bases unmatched to any gene: 6. In nucleotides, the CDR3 is TGTGCCAGTAGGGAACAGGGGGCCACGAACACTGAAGCTTTCTTT. Translated: CASREQGATNTEAFF.

There are a few counts of this clone. V usage is TRBV9 and J usage is TRBJ1-5; a weak D match, TRBD1 (6 bases). From germline, CDR1 is SGDLS and CDR2 YYNGEE. Deletions cut 3 bases from V and 3 bases from J, with 13 bases between. The CDR3 runs 15 residues. In DNA, the CDR3 is TGTGCCAGCAGCGCCCGAGGACAGATCAATCAGCCCCAGCATTTT. This codes for CASSARGQINQPQHF. Supplemented by reference TRBV9 and TRBJ1-5, the full variable domain reads DSGVTQTPKHLITATGQRVTLRCSPRSGDLSVYWYQQSLDQGLQFLIQYYNGEERAKGNILERFSAQQFPDLHSELNLSSLELGDSALYFCASSARGQINQPQHFGDGTRLSIL.

The chain joins TRBV28 to TRBJ1-1; D unresolved. Germline CDR1 reads MDHEN; CDR2 reads SYDVKM. The CDR3 length is 16 residues. V lost 3 bases to trimming and J lost 3 bases, with 17 bases between them. CDR3 residues: CASSFQPGSMDTEAFF. The CDR3 DNA reads TGTGCCAGCAGTTTCCAGCCCGGTAGCATGGACACTGAAGCTTTCTTT. The entire variable domain, with the rest obtained from reference TRBV28 and TRBJ1-1, is as follows: DVKVTQSSRYLVKRTGEKVFLECVQDMDHENMFWYRQDPGLGLRLIYFSYDVKMKEKGDIPEGYSVSREKKERFSLILESASTNQTSMYLCASSFQPGSMDTEAFFGQGTRLTVV.

The chain links TRBV11-2 to TRBJ2-3, with D possibly TRBD1 on 5 matching bases. V shed 7 bases and J shed 0 bases, with 14 bases lying between them. CDR1 and CDR2 from the germline V gene are SGHAT and FQNNGV. CDR3 size: 15 residues. CDR3 sequence (DNA): TGTGCCAGCACCTTTACTGGGGCCAGCACAGATACGCAGTATTTT. As protein: CASTFTGASTDTQYF.

This CDR3 reads CASSPRWTGAGEQYF. DNA for the CDR3: TGTGCCAGCAGCCCCAGATGGACAGGGGCCGGGGAGCAGTACTTC. The rearrangement uses TRBV5-6 and TRBJ2-7, with TRBD1 matching over 9 bases. The CDR3 runs to 15 residues. V gave up 4 bases and J gave up 7 bases; unmatched junction bases: 12. Germline V gene data show CDR1 as SGHDT and CDR2 as YYEEEE.

This chain connects TRBV6-1 to TRBJ1-1; the match to TRBD1 covers 10 bases. The CDR3 is 15 amino acids. Germline V gives CDR1 MNHNS, CDR2 SASEGT. J gave up 1 base and V 4 bases, and 3 bases lay outside the gene matches. CDR3 DNA: TGTGCCAGCAGTGCCCGGGACAGGGGGAACACTGAAGCTTTCTTT. Encoded protein: CASSARDRGNTEAFF.

This chain joins TRBV18 and TRBJ1-2; TRBD1 matches at 11 bases. This CDR3 contains 16 residues. V gave up 6 bases and J gave up 4 bases; unmatched junction bases: 10. Germline lookup yields CDR1 KGHSH and CDR2 LQKENI. CDR3 DNA: TGTGCCAGCTCCCCTACCGGACAGGGGGCTAGCTATGGCTACACCTTC. It is translated as CASSPTGQGASYGYTF.

This chain connects TRBV9 to TRBJ2-1, with TRBD2 identical over 13 bases. The CDR3 loop spans 16 amino acids. The germline gives CDR1 SGDLS, CDR2 YYNGEE. V lost 4 bases to trimming and J lost 7 bases; unmatched junction nucleotides: 8. CDR3 coding DNA: TGTGCCAGCAGCCCAAGGACTAGCGGGAGAGGAAATGAGCAGTTCTTC. Encoded protein: CASSPRTSGRGNEQFF.

The rearrangement joins TRBV2 to TRBJ1-5, with 10 bases that match TRBD1. With V trimmed by 4 bases and J by 2 bases, 5 bases remained unmatched. From germline, CDR1 is SNHLY and CDR2 FYNNEI. This CDR3 comprises 16 residues. CDR3 sequence (DNA): TGTGCCAGCAGTGGGACAGGGGGAACTGGCAATCAGCCCCAGCATTTT. As protein: CASSGTGGTGNQPQHF.